The rows below give T cell receptor beta chains drawn from one sample of a study of CD8 T cells in Susac syndrome. TCRdb ran MiXCR on the immunoSEQ multiplex PCR reads and lists one entry per CDR3 protein. The table includes about 240,000 distinct CDR3 sequences, 90% to 96% detected once. Sample: CD4+ T cells from PBMCs. The source of these receptors is a human donor with Susac syndrome. Each CDR3 is given with its conserved first and last residue. D genes are given only for firm matches. Clone size, where shown, is once, few, many, or a class for clones that have expanded.

D gene,CDR3 length,J gene,V gene,clone size,CDR3 DNA,CDR3 protein
TRBD1,15,TRBJ1-4,TRBV7-9,.,TGTGCCAGCAGCTTAGGACAGGGGGTGGATGAAAAACTGTTTTTT,CASSLGQGVDEKLFF
TRBD2,16,TRBJ2-1,TRBV3-1,few,TGTGCCAGCAGCCAAGTAGGGACTAGCGGGGCCGGGGAGCAGTTCTTC,CASSQVGTSGAGEQFF
TRBD1,15,TRBJ2-2,TRBV25-1,.,TGTGCCAGCAGCGAACGGCCAGGGGGCACCGGGGAGCTGTTTTTT,CASSERPGGTGELFF
TRBD2,13,TRBJ2-1,TRBV9,.,TGTGCCAGCACGCGACTAGCGGGGCGAGAGCAGTTCTTC,CASTRLAGREQFF
TRBD2,17,TRBJ2-1,TRBV6-5,.,TGTGCCAGCAGTTACTGGGGACTAGCGGGAGGTAGTAATGAGCAGTTCTTC,CASSYWGLAGGSNEQFF
TRBD1,15,TRBJ1-1,TRBV7-9,.,TGTGCCAGCAGCTTCCAAGGGACAGGCGTTTCAGAAGCTTTCTTT,CASSFQGTGVSEAFF
TRBD1,18,TRBJ2-5,TRBV6-1,.,TGTGCCAGCAGGATCCGGGACAGGGGGGTACCACGGCAAGAGACCCAGTACTTC,CASRIRDRGVPRQETQYF
.,14,TRBJ2-4,TRBV15,once,TGTGCCACCAGCAGAGGCGGCGGCTTAAACATTCAGTACTTC,CATSRGGGLNIQYF
.,15,TRBJ1-5,TRBV15,.,TGTGCCACCAGCAGAGATGGGAGGGCTAATCAGCCCCAGCATTTT,CATSRDGRANQPQHF
TRBD1,15,TRBJ1-2,TRBV27,.,TGTGCCAGCAGTCCTACGACAGGGGGACACTATGGCTACACCTTC,CASSPTTGGHYGYTF
.,16,TRBJ2-6,TRBV6-2/TRBV6-3,.,TGTGCCAGCAGTGATCCCGGGTCCCGTGGGGCCAACGTCCTGACTTTC,CASSDPGSRGANVLTF
.,16,TRBJ2-1,TRBV20-1,.,TGCAGTGCTCGAAGTGTATTTCGTTCCTCCTACAATGAGCAGTTCTTC,CSARSVFRSSYNEQFF
TRBD2,14,TRBJ2-7,TRBV27,once,TGTGCCAGCAGATTGACTAGCGGGAGGTACGAGCAGTACTTC,CASRLTSGRYEQYF
TRBD2,14,TRBJ2-1,TRBV2,few,TGTGCCAGCAGTGTAACTAGCGGCTACAATGAGCAGTTCTTC,CASSVTSGYNEQFF
TRBD1,16,TRBJ2-7,TRBV15,once,TGTGCCACCAGCAGAGACTCCGGGACAGGGGCCTACGAGCAGTACTTC,CATSRDSGTGAYEQYF
.,16,TRBJ1-4,TRBV12-3/TRBV12-4,.,TGTGCCAGCAGGGGGGGTTCGGGACAAGCTAATGAAAAACTGTTTTTT,CASRGGSGQANEKLFF
.,14,TRBJ1-1,TRBV30,.,TGTGCCTGTGACCGGACGAGAGGGTCGTCTGAAGCTTTCTTT,CACDRTRGSSEAFF
.,10,TRBJ2-1,TRBV20-1,.,TGCAGTGCTATCCAGGCTGAGCAGTTCTTC,CSAIQAEQFF
TRBD1,17,TRBJ1-1,TRBV29-1,.,TGCAGCGTAATCCCGGGACAGGGGTCGATTATGAACACTGAAGCTTTCTTT,CSVIPGQGSIMNTEAFF
TRBD2,15,TRBJ2-3,TRBV29-1,.,TGCAGCGTTGAAAGTTTAGCGGGCCGCACAGATACGCAGTATTTT,CSVESLAGRTDTQYF
.,16,TRBJ2-1,TRBV29-1,.,TGCAGCGTTGAGGGGACCGTAAGGGCCACCTACAATGAGCAGTTCTTC,CSVEGTVRATYNEQFF
.,15,TRBJ1-4,TRBV7-9,.,TGTGCCAGCAGCTCAGGGGCCATCATAAATGAAAAACTGTTTTTT,CASSSGAIINEKLFF
.,14,TRBJ2-7,TRBV4-1,.,TGCGCCAGCAGCGCAGGGCCTCCCCAATACGAGCAGTACTTC,CASSAGPPQYEQYF
.,15,TRBJ2-7,TRBV18,.,TGTGCCAGCTCACCACCGTCGAGGGGTCTCTACGAGCAGTACTTC,CASSPPSRGLYEQYF
.,12,TRBJ2-2,TRBV24-1,.,TGTGCCACCAAAGACCTCACCGGGGAGCTGTTTTTT,CATKDLTGELFF
TRBD1,14,TRBJ2-5,TRBV12-3/TRBV12-4,.,TGTGCCAGCAGATTGGACAGGGGAGGGGAGACCCAGTACTTC,CASRLDRGGETQYF
.,13,TRBJ1-5,TRBV4-1,.,TGCGCCAGCAGCCCCGGGCAGCTTGGGCCCCAGCATTTT,CASSPGQLGPQHF
.,13,TRBJ2-5,TRBV9,.,TGTGCCAGCAGCGTATGGGGGCGTGAGACCCAGTACTTC,CASSVWGRETQYF
TRBD2,16,TRBJ2-3,TRBV4-2,.,TGTGCCAGCAGCCAATTTCTAGCGGGAGGTGCAGATACGCAGTATTTT,CASSQFLAGGADTQYF
TRBD2,14,TRBJ2-1,TRBV14,.,TGTGCCAGCAGCCAGCAGACTAGCGGGAGGACGTGGTTCTTC,CASSQQTSGRTWFF
TRBD2,18,TRBJ2-3,TRBV5-6,.,TGTGCCAGCAGCTTGGTCTCTTACGTGGGACTAGACTCAGATACGCAGTATTTT,CASSLVSYVGLDSDTQYF
.,17,TRBJ2-3,TRBV20-1,.,TGCAGTGCTAGCGACCGATTTTGGGGGACTAGCACAGATACGCAGTATTTT,CSASDRFWGTSTDTQYF
.,12,TRBJ2-5,TRBV6-5,.,TGTGCCGTAGGGCGGAGGGGGGAGACCCAGTACTTC,CAVGRRGETQYF
.,13,TRBJ1-2,TRBV19,.,TGTGCCAGCAAGCCGGGACACCACTATGGCTACACCTTC,CASKPGHHYGYTF
.,13,TRBJ1-1,TRBV20-1,.,TGCAGTGCTAGAACAAGTCAGAACACTGAAGCTTTCTTT,CSARTSQNTEAFF
.,16,TRBJ2-7,TRBV7-2,.,TGTGCCAGCAGCTCCTACGTAGGGCTCCCCAACTACGAGCAGTACTTC,CASSSYVGLPNYEQYF
TRBD2,14,TRBJ2-3,TRBV12-3/TRBV12-4,once,TGTGCCAGCAGTTCGGGACTAGCGGGAGTGGGGGGGTATTTT,CASSSGLAGVGGYF